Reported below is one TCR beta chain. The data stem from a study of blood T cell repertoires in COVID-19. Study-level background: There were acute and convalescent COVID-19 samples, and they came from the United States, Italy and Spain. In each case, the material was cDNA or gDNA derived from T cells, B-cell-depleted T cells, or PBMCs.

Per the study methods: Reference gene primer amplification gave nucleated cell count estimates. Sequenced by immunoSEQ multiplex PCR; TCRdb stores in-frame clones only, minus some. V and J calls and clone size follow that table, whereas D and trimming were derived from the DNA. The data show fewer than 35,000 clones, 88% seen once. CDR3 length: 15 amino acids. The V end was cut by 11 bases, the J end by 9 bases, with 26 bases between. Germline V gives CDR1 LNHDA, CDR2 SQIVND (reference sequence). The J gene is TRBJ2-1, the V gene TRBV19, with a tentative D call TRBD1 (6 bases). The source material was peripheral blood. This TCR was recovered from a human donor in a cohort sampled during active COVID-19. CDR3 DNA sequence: TGTGCCTTCCCTGGAGAGGGGGAAAACAACGGTGAGCAGTTCTTC. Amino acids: CAFPGEGENNGEQFF.